This TCR beta chain is from a study of T cell repertoires in cytomegalovirus infection. Notes on the study in general: Clonotype analysis showed dominance of the ex vivo response by HLA-C-restricted CMV-specific TCR beta clonotypes.

Per the germline V gene, CDR1 is SGHNT and CDR2 is YYREEE (reference sequence). V lost 2 bases and J lost 1, with 13 bases in between. This CDR3 has 16 residues. TCRdb reprocessed the reads via MiXCR and lists one record per CDR3 protein. The data contain 250,000 to 400,000 distinct CDR3 sequences, roughly 25% of them singletons. A few counts support this clonotype. Antigen unknown. The TCR comes from a human donor in good health (CMV status not recorded). Some clones in this sample may be carry-over from other donors' samples. The chain joins TRBV5-4 to TRBJ2-1; possible D gene TRBD1, 5 bases. Sequences were derived from cultured PBMCs, sampled from culture after CMV antigen stimulation. CDR3 in amino acids: CASSFLQGWSYNEQFF. In DNA, the CDR3 is TGTGCCAGCAGCTTCCTGCAGGGATGGTCCTACAATGAGCAGTTCTTC.